These T cell receptor beta chains were read from a single sample in a study of T cell responses to AZD1222 COVID-19 vaccine. Only in-frame clones appear in the TCRdb table, and some are missing; sequencing was by immunoSEQ multiplex PCR. There are around 130,000 clones in the sample; 94% occur only once, and roughly 7.2% lies in the top ten. This sample comprised peripheral blood, obtained on day 0 of AZD1222 vaccination. These receptors were collected from an adult in good health. Each CDR3 is given with its conserved first and last residue. A D gene is named only where the DNA matches it firmly. Clone sizes are given selectively: once, few, many, or a class where the clone is expanded.

TRBV28,TRBJ1-2,.,.,TGTGCCAGCCGAGACCTGGTAGGAGGCTACACCTTC,CASRDLVGGYTF
TRBV5-6,TRBJ1-4,.,.,TGTGCCAGCAGCTTGGGTCGACTGGAAAAACTGTTTTTT,CASSLGRLEKLFF
TRBV7-9,TRBJ2-5,.,TRBD1,TGTGCCAGCAGCTTACCTCGACAGGGGGCAAATCAAGAGACCCAGTACTTC,CASSLPRQGANQETQYF
TRBV6-5,TRBJ2-5,.,.,TGTGCCAGCAGTAAGGGACACCGGGTAGAGACCCAGTACTTC,CASSKGHRVETQYF
TRBV7-9,TRBJ1-1,.,TRBD1,TGTGCCAGCAGCCCCGGGACAGGGGGCAAAAACACTGAAGCTTTCTTT,CASSPGTGGKNTEAFF
TRBV7-8,TRBJ2-3,.,TRBD1,TGTGCCAGCAGCTTAGGGACAGGGACTAGCACAGATACGCAGTATTTT,CASSLGTGTSTDTQYF
TRBV12-5,TRBJ2-7,.,.,TGTGCTAGTGGTTTCCCTCCGGGACGGACCTACGAGCAGTACTTC,CASGFPPGRTYEQYF
TRBV5-6,TRBJ1-1,.,.,TGTGCCAGCAGCTTGGCTAGGAACACTGAAGCTTTCTTT,CASSLARNTEAFF
TRBV18,TRBJ1-5,.,.,TGTGCCAGCTCACCACTCCAAGGGGGGCAGGGTTCGGGTCAGCCCCAGCATTTT,CASSPLQGGQGSGQPQHF
TRBV18,TRBJ2-7,.,TRBD1,TGTGCCACCCACCGGGACAGGGGCAGTGGCGAGCAGTACTTC,CATHRDRGSGEQYF
TRBV29-1,TRBJ2-3,.,.,TGCAGCGTTGAAGAACAGGGTACAGATACGCAGTATTTT,CSVEEQGTDTQYF
TRBV27,TRBJ2-2,.,TRBD1,TGTGCCAGCACTTCCCTGGACAGGGTGGTAGGGGAGCTGTTTTTT,CASTSLDRVVGELFF
TRBV5-1,TRBJ1-5,.,TRBD1,TGCGCCAGCAGCTTGGGGACAGGGAGGAATCAGCCCCAGCATTTT,CASSLGTGRNQPQHF
TRBV29-1,TRBJ1-1,.,.,TGCAGCGTTGAGGTTCCGAGGTCGCGAGCTTTCTTT,CSVEVPRSRAFF
TRBV6-2/TRBV6-3,TRBJ1-5,.,.,TGTGCCAGCAGCGGACGATGGGTGGATCAGCCCCAGCATTTT,CASSGRWVDQPQHF
TRBV15,TRBJ1-5,.,.,TGTGCCACCAGCAGAGTTATCTGGGGAAGTGAACAGCCCCAGCATTTT,CATSRVIWGSEQPQHF
TRBV2,TRBJ1-2,.,TRBD1,TGTGCCAGCACACTTCAGGGGGCTTTGCGATATGGCTACACCTTC,CASTLQGALRYGYTF
TRBV19,TRBJ1-2,few,.,TGTGCCAGTAGTATAACCCCGACGAATGCTCGTTATGGCTACACCTTC,CASSITPTNARYGYTF
TRBV11-3,TRBJ2-2,.,TRBD2,TGTGCCAGCAGCTTCACTAGCGGGGGAACCGGGGAGCTGTTTTTT,CASSFTSGGTGELFF